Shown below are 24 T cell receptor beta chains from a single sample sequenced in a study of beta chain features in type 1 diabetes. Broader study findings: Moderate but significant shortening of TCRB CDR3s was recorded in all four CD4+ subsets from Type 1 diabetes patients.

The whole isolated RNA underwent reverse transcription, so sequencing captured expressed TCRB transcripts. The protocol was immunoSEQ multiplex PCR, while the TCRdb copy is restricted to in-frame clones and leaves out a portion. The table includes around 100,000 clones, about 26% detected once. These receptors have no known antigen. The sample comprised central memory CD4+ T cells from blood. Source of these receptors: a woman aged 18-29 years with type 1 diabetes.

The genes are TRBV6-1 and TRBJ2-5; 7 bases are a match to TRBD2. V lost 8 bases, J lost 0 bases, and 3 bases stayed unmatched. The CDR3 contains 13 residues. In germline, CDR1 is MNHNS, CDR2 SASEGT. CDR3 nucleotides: TGTGCCAGCGGGGGGGGGTACCAAGAGACCCAGTACTTC. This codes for CASGGGYQETQYF.

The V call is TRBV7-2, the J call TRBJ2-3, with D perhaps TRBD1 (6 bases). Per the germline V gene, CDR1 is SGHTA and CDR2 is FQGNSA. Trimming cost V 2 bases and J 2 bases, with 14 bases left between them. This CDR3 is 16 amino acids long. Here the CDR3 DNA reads TGTGCCAGCAGCTTATGGTCCAGGGGCCCCACAGATACGCAGTATTTT. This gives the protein CASSLWSRGPTDTQYF.

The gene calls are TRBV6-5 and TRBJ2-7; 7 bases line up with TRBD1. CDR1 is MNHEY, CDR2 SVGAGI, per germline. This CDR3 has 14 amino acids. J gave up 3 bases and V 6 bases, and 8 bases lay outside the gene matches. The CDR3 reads CASRASGQYYEQYV. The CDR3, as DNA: TGTGCCAGCAGAGCTTCGGGACAGTACTACGAGCAGTACGTC.

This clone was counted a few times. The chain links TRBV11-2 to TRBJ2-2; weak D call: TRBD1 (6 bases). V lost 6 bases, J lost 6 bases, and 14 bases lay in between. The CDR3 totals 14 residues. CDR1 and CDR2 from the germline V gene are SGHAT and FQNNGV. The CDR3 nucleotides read TGTGCCAGCAGACAGCAGGGGTACCCCGGGGAGCTGTTTTTT. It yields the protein CASRQQGYPGELFF.

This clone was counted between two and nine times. CDR3 sequence: CASSSGTGKGTEAFF. CDR3 DNA sequence: TGCGCCAGCAGCTCCGGGACAGGGAAGGGCACTGAAGCTTTCTTT. The genes are TRBV5-1 and TRBJ1-1, with 9 bases aligning to TRBD1. Losses at the gene ends were 3 bases for V and 4 bases for J; bases not matched to a gene: 7. The CDR3 is 15 amino acids. Germline values: CDR1 SGHRS, CDR2 YFSETQ. Combining the CDR3 with reference TRBV5-1 and TRBJ1-1 gives the whole variable domain KAGVTQTPRYLIKTRGQQVTLSCSPISGHRSVSWYQQTPGQGLQFLFEYFSETQRNKGNFPGRFSGRQFSNSRSEMNVSTLELGDSALYLCASSSGTGKGTEAFFGQGTRLTVV.

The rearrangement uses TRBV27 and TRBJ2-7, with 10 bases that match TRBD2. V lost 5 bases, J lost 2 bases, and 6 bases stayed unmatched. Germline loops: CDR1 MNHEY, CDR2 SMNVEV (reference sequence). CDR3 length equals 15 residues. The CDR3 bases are TGTGCCAGCAGTCTCCCGGGACTAGCGACCTACGAGCAGTACTTC. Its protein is CASSLPGLATYEQYF.

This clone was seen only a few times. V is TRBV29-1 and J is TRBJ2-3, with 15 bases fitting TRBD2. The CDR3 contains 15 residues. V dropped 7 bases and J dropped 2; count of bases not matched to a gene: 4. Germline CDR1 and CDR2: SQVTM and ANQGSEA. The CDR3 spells CSARTSGRATDTQYF. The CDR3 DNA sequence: TGCAGCGCTAGGACTAGCGGGAGGGCCACAGATACGCAGTATTTT.

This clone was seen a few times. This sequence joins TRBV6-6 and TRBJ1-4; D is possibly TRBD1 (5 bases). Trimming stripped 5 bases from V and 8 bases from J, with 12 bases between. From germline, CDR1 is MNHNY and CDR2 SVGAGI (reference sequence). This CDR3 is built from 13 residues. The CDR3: CASSRTYGEKLFF. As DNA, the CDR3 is TGTGCCAGCAGTCGGACATATGGCGAAAAACTGTTTTTT.

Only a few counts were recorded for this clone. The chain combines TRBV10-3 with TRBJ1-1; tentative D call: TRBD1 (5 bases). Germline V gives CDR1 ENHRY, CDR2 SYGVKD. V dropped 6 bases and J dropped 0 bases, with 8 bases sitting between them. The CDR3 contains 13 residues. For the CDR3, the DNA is TGTGCCATCAGCGAACAGGTGAACACTGAAGCTTTCTTT. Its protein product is CAISEQVNTEAFF.

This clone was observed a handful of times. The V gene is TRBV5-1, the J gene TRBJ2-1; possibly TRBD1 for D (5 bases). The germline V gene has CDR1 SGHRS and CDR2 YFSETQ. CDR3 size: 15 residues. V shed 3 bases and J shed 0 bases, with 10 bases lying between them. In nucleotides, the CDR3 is TGCGCCAGCAGCTCCGGACACAGCTCCTACAATGAGCAGTTCTTC. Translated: CASSSGHSSYNEQFF.

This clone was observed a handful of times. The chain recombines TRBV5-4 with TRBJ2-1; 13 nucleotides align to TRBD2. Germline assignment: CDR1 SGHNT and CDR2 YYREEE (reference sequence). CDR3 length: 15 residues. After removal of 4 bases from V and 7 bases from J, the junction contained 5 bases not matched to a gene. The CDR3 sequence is CASSPGTSGANEQFF. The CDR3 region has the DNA TGTGCCAGCAGCCCCGGGACTAGCGGGGCGAATGAGCAGTTCTTC.

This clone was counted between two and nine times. The CDR3 DNA reads as TGTGCCAGCAGCTCCCCAGGGCTGGACTATGGCTACACCTTC. Translation gives CASSSPGLDYGYTF. The chain uses TRBV28 and TRBJ1-2, with D perhaps TRBD1 (5 bases). With 6 bases removed from V and 3 bases from J, the gap between germline ends came to 14 bases. This CDR3 is built from 14 residues. Germline values: CDR1 MDHEN, CDR2 SYDVKM.

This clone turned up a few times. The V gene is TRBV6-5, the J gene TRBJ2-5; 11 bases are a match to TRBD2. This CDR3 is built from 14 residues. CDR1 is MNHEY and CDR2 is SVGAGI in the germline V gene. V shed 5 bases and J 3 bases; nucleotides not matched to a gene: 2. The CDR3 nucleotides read TGTGCCAGCAGTGGGGGACTAGCGGAAGAGACCCAGTACTTC. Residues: CASSGGLAEETQYF.

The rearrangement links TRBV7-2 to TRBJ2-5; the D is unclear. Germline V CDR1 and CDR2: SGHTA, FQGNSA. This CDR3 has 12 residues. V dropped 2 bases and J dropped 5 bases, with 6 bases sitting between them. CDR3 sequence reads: CASSLLPETQYF. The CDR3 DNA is TGTGCCAGCAGCTTACTTCCGGAGACCCAGTACTTC.

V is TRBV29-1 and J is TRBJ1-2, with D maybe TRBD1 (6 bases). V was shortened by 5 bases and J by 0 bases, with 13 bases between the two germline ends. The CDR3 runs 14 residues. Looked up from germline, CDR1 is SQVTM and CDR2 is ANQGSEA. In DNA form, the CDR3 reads TGCAGCGTTTCACTACAGGGTTCTAACTATGGCTACACCTTC. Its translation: CSVSLQGSNYGYTF.

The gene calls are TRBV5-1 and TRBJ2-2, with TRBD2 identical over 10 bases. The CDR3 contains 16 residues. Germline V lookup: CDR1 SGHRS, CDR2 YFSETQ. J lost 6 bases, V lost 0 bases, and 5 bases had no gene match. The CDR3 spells CASSLAASGRSGELFF. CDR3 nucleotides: TGCGCCAGCAGCTTGGCGGCTAGCGGGAGATCCGGGGAGCTGTTTTTT.

CDR3 nucleotides: TGTGCCAGCAGCCCTACTAGCGGGAGAAACAATGAGCAGTTCTTC. This encodes CASSPTSGRNNEQFF. This sequence joins TRBV5-4 and TRBJ2-1; 11 positions agree with TRBD2. The CDR3 is made up of 15 amino acids. The J segment lost 5 bases and the V segment lost 4 bases, leaving 5 bases of the junction unmatched. The germline CDR1 and CDR2 sequences are SGHNT and YYREEE (reference sequence).

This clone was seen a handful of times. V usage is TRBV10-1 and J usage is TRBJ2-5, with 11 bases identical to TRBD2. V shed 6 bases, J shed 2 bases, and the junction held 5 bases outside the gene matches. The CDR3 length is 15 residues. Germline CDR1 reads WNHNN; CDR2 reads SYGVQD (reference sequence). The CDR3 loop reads CASSSGTSGQETQYF. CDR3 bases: TGCGCCAGCAGCTCCGGGACTAGCGGACAAGAGACCCAGTACTTC.

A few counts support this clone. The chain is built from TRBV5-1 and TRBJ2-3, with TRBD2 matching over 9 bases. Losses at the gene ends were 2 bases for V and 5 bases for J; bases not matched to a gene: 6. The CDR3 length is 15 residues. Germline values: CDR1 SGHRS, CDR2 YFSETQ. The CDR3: CASSFGGRVEDTQYF. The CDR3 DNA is TGCGCCAGCAGCTTCGGCGGGAGGGTGGAAGATACGCAGTATTTT.

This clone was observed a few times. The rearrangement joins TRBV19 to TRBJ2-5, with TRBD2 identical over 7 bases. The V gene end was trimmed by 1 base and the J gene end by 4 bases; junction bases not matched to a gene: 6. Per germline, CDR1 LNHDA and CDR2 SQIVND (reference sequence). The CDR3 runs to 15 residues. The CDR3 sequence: CASSIVGGSGETQYF. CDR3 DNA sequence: TGTGCCAGTAGTATAGTGGGCGGGAGCGGAGAGACCCAGTACTTC.

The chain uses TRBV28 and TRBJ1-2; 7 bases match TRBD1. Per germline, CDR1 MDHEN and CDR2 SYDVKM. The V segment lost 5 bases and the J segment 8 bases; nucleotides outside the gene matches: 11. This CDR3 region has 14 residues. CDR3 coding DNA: TGTGCCAGCAGTAGTATGGGGACAGCACTCGGCTACACCTTC. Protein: CASSSMGTALGYTF.

This CDR3 is CASSQGQGDYGYTF. The CDR3 bases are TGTGCCAGCTCCCAGGGACAGGGCGACTATGGCTACACCTTC. The gene calls are TRBV18 and TRBJ1-2; TRBD1 matches 9 bases. The CDR3 spans 14 residues. Germline trimming cut 6 bases from V and 3 bases from J; bases unmatched to any gene: 5. Germline V lookup: CDR1 KGHSH, CDR2 LQKENI.

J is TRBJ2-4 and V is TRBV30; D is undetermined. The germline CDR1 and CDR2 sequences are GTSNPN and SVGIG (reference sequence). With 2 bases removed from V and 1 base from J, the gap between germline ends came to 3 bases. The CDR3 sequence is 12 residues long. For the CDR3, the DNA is TGTGCCTGGAGTCCTGCCAAAAACATTCAGTACTTC. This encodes CAWSPAKNIQYF.

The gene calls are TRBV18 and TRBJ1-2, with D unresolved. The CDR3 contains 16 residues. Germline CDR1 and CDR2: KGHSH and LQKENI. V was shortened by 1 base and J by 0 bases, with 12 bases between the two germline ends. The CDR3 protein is CASSPLVAGANYGYTF. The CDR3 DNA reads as TGTGCCAGCTCACCACTCGTGGCAGGCGCTAACTATGGCTACACCTTC.